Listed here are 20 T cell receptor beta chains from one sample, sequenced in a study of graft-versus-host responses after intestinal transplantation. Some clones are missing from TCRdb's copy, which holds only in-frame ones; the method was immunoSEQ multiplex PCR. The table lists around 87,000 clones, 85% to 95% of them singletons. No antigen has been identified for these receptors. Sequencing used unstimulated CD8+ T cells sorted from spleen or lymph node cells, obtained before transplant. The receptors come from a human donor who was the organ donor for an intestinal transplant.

Here the CDR3 reads CASSLRGERLDYGYTF. The CDR3 DNA sequence: TGTGCCAGCAGCTTGCGGGGGGAGCGCTTAGACTATGGCTACACCTTC. The V gene is TRBV5-8, the J gene TRBJ1-2, with D perhaps TRBD1 (5 bases). CDR1 SGHTS and CDR2 YDEGEE come from the germline V gene. The CDR3 runs to 16 residues. V lost 1 base and J 3 bases, leaving 16 bases between the germline ends.

CDR3 coding DNA: TGTGCCAGCAGCTCTGAGGGCCCCCAAGTAGCTTTCTTT. Protein sequence: CASSSEGPQVAFF. The rearrangement uses TRBV5-4 and TRBJ1-1; D is unclear. In germline, CDR1 is SGHNT, CDR2 YYREEE (reference sequence). The CDR3 covers 13 residues. V was cut by 3 bases and J by 10 bases, with 16 bases left in between. The full variable domain, rest sourced from reference TRBV5-4 and TRBJ1-1, is ETGVTQSPTHLIKTRGQQVTLRCSSQSGHNTVSWYQQALGQGPQFIFQYYREEENGRGNFPPRFSGLQFPNYSSELNVNALELDDSALYLCASSSEGPQVAFFGQGTRLTVV.

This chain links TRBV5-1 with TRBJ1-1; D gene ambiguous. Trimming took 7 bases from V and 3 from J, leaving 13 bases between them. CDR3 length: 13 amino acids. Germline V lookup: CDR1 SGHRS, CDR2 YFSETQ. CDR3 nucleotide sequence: TGCGCCAGCGGACTCAGTTTAGACACTGAAGCTTTCTTT. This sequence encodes CASGLSLDTEAFF. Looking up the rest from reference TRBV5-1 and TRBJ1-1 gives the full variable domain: KAGVTQTPRYLIKTRGQQVTLSCSPISGHRSVSWYQQTPGQGLQFLFEYFSETQRNKGNFPGRFSGRQFSNSRSEMNVSTLELGDSALYLCASGLSLDTEAFFGQGTRLTVV.

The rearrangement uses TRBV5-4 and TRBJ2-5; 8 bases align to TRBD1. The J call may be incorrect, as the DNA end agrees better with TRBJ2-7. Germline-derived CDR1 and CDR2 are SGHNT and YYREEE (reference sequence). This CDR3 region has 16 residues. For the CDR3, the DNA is TGTGCCAGCAGCTTGCCAGGGACAGGAGCTACCTACGAGCAGTACTTC. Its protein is CASSLPGTGATYEQYF.

Written as DNA, the CDR3 is TGTGCCAGTAGTATGACTAGCGGGGGGTCGCTTCCGCAGTATTTT. The encoded protein is CASSMTSGGSLPQYF. The chain is built from TRBV19 and TRBJ2-3; 13 nucleotides align to TRBD2. In germline, CDR1 is LNHDA, CDR2 SQIVND (reference sequence). Trimming at V came to 3 bases and at J to 10 bases, leaving 7 bases not matched to a gene. The CDR3 has 15 amino acids.

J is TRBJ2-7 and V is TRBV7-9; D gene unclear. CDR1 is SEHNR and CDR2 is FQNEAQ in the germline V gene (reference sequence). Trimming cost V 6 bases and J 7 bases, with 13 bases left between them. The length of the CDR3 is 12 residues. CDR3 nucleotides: TGTGCCAGCAGGAACTTAGAGTCAGAGCAGTACTTC. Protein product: CASRNLESEQYF.

Here the CDR3 DNA reads TGTGCCAGCAGCGTGGGACACTCGAACACTGAAGCTTTCTTT. The encoded protein is CASSVGHSNTEAFF. The rearrangement joins TRBV9 to TRBJ1-1; a possible D gene is TRBD1 (6 bases). This CDR3 comprises 14 residues. Germline assignment: CDR1 SGDLS and CDR2 YYNGEE. V was cut by 2 bases and J by 1 base, with 9 bases left in between. Together with reference TRBV9 and TRBJ1-1, the CDR3 gives the full variable domain: DSGVTQTPKHLITATGQRVTLRCSPRSGDLSVYWYQQSLDQGLQFLIQYYNGEERAKGNILERFSAQQFPDLHSELNLSSLELGDSALYFCASSVGHSNTEAFFGQGTRLTVV.

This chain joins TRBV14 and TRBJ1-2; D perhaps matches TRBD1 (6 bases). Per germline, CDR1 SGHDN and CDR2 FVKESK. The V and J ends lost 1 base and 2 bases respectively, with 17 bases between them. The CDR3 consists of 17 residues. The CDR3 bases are TGTGCCAGCAGCCAAGTCGGTCGTCACAGGGACAACTATGGCTACACCTTC. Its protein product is CASSQVGRHRDNYGYTF.

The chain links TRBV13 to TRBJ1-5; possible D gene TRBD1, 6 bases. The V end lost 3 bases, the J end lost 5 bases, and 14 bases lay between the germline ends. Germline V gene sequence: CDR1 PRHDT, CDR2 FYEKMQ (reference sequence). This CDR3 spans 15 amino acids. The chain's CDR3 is CASSLRGGGDQPQHF. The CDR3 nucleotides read TGTGCCAGCAGCTTGCGGGGGGGCGGCGATCAGCCCCAGCATTTT.

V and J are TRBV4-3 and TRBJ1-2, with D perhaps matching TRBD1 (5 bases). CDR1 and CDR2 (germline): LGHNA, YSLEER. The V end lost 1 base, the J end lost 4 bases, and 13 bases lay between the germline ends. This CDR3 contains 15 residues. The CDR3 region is CASSQVTGPGYGYTF. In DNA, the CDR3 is TGCGCCAGCAGCCAAGTCACAGGTCCTGGCTATGGCTACACCTTC.

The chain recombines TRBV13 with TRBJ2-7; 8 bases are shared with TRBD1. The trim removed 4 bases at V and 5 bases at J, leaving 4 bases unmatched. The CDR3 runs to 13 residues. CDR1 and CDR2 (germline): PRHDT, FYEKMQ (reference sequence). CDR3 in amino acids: CASSSTGGNEQYF. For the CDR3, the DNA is TGTGCCAGCAGCTCAACAGGGGGAAACGAGCAGTACTTC. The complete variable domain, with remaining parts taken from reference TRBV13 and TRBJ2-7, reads AAGVIQSPRHLIKEKRETATLKCYPIPRHDTVYWYQQGPGQDPQFLISFYEKMQSDKGSIPDRFSAQQFSDYHSELNMSSLELGDSALYFCASSSTGGNEQYFGPGTRLTVT.

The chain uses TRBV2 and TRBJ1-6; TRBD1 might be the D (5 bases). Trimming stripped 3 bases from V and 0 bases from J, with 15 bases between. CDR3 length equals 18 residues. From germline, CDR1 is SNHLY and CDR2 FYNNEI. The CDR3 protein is CASSEVGGTRSYNSPLHF. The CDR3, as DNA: TGTGCCAGCAGTGAGGTTGGGGGGACCCGCTCCTATAATTCACCCCTCCACTTT.

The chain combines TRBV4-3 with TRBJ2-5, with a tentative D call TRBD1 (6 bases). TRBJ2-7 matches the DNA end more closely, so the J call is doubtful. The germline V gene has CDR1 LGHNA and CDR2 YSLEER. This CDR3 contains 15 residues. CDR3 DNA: TGCGCCAGCAGCCAAGATACAGGGCTGAGCTACGAGCAGTACTTC. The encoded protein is CASSQDTGLSYEQYF.

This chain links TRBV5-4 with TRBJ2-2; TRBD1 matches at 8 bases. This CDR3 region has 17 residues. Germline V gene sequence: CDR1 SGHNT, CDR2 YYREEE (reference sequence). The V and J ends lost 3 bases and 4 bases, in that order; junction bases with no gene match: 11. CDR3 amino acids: CASSWDRFSLGTGELFF. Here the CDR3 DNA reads TGTGCCAGCAGCTGGGACAGGTTTTCCCTCGGCACCGGGGAGCTGTTTTTT. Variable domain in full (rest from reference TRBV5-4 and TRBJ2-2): ETGVTQSPTHLIKTRGQQVTLRCSSQSGHNTVSWYQQALGQGPQFIFQYYREEENGRGNFPPRFSGLQFPNYSSELNVNALELDDSALYLCASSWDRFSLGTGELFFGEGSRLTVL.

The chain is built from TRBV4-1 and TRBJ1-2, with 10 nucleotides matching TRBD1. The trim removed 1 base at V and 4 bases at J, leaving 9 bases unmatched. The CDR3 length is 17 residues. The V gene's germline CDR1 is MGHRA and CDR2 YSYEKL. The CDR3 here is CASSQAPGQGWVYGYTF. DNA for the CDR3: TGCGCCAGCAGCCAAGCCCCGGGACAGGGGTGGGTCTATGGCTACACCTTC.

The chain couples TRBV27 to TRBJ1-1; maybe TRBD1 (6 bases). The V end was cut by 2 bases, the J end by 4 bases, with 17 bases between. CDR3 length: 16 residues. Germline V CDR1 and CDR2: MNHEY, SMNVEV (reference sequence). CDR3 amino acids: CASSLKGGRFGTEAFF. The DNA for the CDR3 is TGTGCCAGCAGTTTAAAGGGGGGGCGCTTCGGCACTGAAGCTTTCTTT.

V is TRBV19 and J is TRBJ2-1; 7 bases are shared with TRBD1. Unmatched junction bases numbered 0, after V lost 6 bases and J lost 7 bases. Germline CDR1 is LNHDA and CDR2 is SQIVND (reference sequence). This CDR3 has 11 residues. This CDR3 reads CASRQGNEQFF. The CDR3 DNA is TGTGCCAGTAGACAGGGGAATGAGCAGTTCTTC.

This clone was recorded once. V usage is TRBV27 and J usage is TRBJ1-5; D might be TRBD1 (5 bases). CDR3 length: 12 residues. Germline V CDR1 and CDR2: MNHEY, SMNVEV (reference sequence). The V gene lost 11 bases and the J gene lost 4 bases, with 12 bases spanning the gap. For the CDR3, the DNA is TGTGCCTGCGGCAGGGTTAATCAGCCCCAGCATTTT. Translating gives CACGRVNQPQHF.

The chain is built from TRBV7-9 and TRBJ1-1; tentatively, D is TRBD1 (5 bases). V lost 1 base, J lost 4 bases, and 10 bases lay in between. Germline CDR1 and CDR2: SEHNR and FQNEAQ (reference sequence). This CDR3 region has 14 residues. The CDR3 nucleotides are TGTGCCAGCAGCTTAGTGCTGGGGCCCACTGAAGCTTTCTTT. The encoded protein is CASSLVLGPTEAFF.

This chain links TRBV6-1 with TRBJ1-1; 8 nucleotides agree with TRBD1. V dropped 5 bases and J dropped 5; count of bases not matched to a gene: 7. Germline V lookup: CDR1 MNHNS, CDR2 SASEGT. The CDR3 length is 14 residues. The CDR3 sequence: CASSFTGGSTEAFF. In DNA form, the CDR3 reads TGTGCCAGCAGTTTCACAGGGGGGAGTACTGAAGCTTTCTTT.